These T cell receptor beta chains were read from a single sample in a study of cytomegalovirus exposure and HLA in healthy donors. TCRdb keeps only in-frame clones here, not all; method: immunoSEQ multiplex PCR. The sample holds roughly 150,000 clones, roughly four fifths seen once. The sequenced sample was PBMCs. The receptors come from a man aged 25 to 40 in good health and CMV-seropositive. Both conserved end residues are part of each CDR3. The D gene is left open where the match is weak. The size field is filled for only some rows; it gives once, few, many or a size class.

D gene | J gene | clone size | V gene | CDR3 DNA | CDR3 protein
TRBD1 | TRBJ2-1 | . | TRBV18 | TGTGCCAGCTCACCTAGACTTGGGACAGGGCACAGTGAGCAGTTCTTC | CASSPRLGTGHSEQFF
TRBD2 | TRBJ2-7 | . | TRBV5-1 | TGCGCCAGCAGCTTGGTGTCTAGCGGGGGCTACGAGCAGTACTTC | CASSLVSSGGYEQYF
. | TRBJ2-3 | . | TRBV6-1 | TGTGCCAGCAGGGCCGAGGCCTTTACAGATACGCAGTATTTT | CASRAEAFTDTQYF
. | TRBJ2-3 | . | TRBV7-9 | TGTGCCAGCAGCCCCGGGGGCGGGGGTACAGATACGCAGTATTTT | CASSPGGGGTDTQYF
. | TRBJ1-1 | . | TRBV6-5 | TGTGCCAGCAGTACCGCCCCGGCTGAAGCTTTCTTT | CASSTAPAEAFF
TRBD1 | TRBJ1-1 | few | TRBV6-6 | TGTGCCAGCAGGATAACAGGGGGCACTGAAGCTTTCTTT | CASRITGGTEAFF
TRBD2 | TRBJ2-3 | . | TRBV4-1 | TGCGCCAGCAGCCCAGGGACTAGCGTGGCAGATACGCAGTATTTT | CASSPGTSVADTQYF
. | TRBJ2-7 | . | TRBV6-5 | TGTGCCAGCAGGGAGGAGGGCGGGCCGACCTACGAGCAGTACTTC | CASREEGGPTYEQYF
. | TRBJ1-2 | . | TRBV5-4 | TGTGCCAGCAGCCCACAGGGTATCGCGGCTAACACCTTC | CASSPQGIAANTF
TRBD1 | TRBJ1-1 | . | TRBV9 | TGTGCCAGCAGCCCTCTCCGACTGACAGGGTTGAGCACTGAAGCTTTCTTT | CASSPLRLTGLSTEAFF
. | TRBJ1-2 | . | TRBV5-1 | TGCGCCAGCAGCTTGGAGCCGGGGTTCAGCTATGGCTACACCTTC | CASSLEPGFSYGYTF
TRBD1 | TRBJ2-5 | . | TRBV6-6 | TGTGCCAGCAGATCCACAGGGGGAGGAGAGACCCAGTACTTC | CASRSTGGGETQYF
TRBD2 | TRBJ2-7 | . | TRBV5-6 | TGTGCCAGCAGCGGTCCGACGGAGCGGGGAATCTACGAGCAGTACTTC | CASSGPTERGIYEQYF
TRBD2 | TRBJ2-1 | once | TRBV7-2 | TGTGCCAGCAGCTGGCGGGGGGCCGAGGATGAGCAGTTCTTC | CASSWRGAEDEQFF
TRBD1 | TRBJ1-2 | . | TRBV15 | TGTGCCACCAACCGGGACAGGGGGCTTTTTGGCTACACCTTC | CATNRDRGLFGYTF
. | TRBJ2-1 | . | TRBV7-2 | TGTGCCAGCAGCTCGTGGAGGGGAAATGAGCAGTTCTTC | CASSSWRGNEQFF
TRBD1 | TRBJ1-4 | . | TRBV28 | TGTGCCAGCAGGACAGGGAATGAAAAACTGTTTTTT | CASRTGNEKLFF
TRBD2 | TRBJ2-7 | . | TRBV6-1 | TGTGCCACCCACCCCGGGACTAGCGGAACCTACGAGCAGTACTTC | CATHPGTSGTYEQYF
TRBD2 | TRBJ2-7 | . | TRBV6-1 | TGTGCCAGCAGTGAAAGGGTACCGGGGGGTGTCTCAACGCACGAGCAGTACTTC | CASSERVPGGVSTHEQYF
. | TRBJ1-2 | . | TRBV2 | TGTGCCAGCAGTGACTCGGCAGGGGAGTATGGCTACACCTTC | CASSDSAGEYGYTF
TRBD1 | TRBJ2-2 | . | TRBV27 | TGTGCCAGCAGTGCAGGACAGGGAGGCACCGGGGAGCTGTTTTTT | CASSAGQGGTGELFF
. | TRBJ1-1 | few | TRBV18 | TGTGCCAGCTCACCTTATCAGGGGTTGGGCACTGAAGCTTTCTTT | CASSPYQGLGTEAFF
. | TRBJ1-2 | few | TRBV6-1 | TGTGCCAGTGGTTTAGGACAGATCAATTATGGCTACACCTTC | CASGLGQINYGYTF
TRBD1 | TRBJ1-6 | . | TRBV19 | TGTGCCAGCATGGGACAGAGCCGTCTCCACTTT | CASMGQSRLHF
. | TRBJ2-2 | . | TRBV29-1 | TGCAGCGTTGTCCCCAGGGGAACCGGGGAGCTGTTTTTT | CSVVPRGTGELFF
TRBD1 | TRBJ1-6 | once | TRBV7-2 | TGTGCCAGCAGCAGGACAGGGCAAGATAATTCACCCCTCCACTTT | CASSRTGQDNSPLHF
. | TRBJ2-1 | . | TRBV25-1 | TGTGCCAGCATGTCGAGCACCGGGACTTTTGACAATGAGCAGTTCTTC | CASMSSTGTFDNEQFF
TRBD1 | TRBJ1-1 | . | TRBV19 | TGTGCCAGTAGCGACCCTAGGACAGGGGGCGAGAACACTGAAGCTTTCTTT | CASSDPRTGGENTEAFF
. | TRBJ2-7 | . | TRBV5-1 | TGCGCCAGCAGCTTGGATGCGGGACAGCCTAACTACGAGCAGTACTTC | CASSLDAGQPNYEQYF
. | TRBJ1-1 | few | TRBV13 | TGTGCCAGCAGCTCCCTCGGGACACCCGTGAACACTGAAGCTTTCTTT | CASSSLGTPVNTEAFF
TRBD2 | TRBJ2-7 | . | TRBV5-1 | TGCGCCAGCAGCAGTAGCGCGGGAGGACCCTACGAGCAGTACTTC | CASSSSAGGPYEQYF
TRBD1 | TRBJ1-5 | once | TRBV5-4 | TGTGCCAGCAGCTTGGAGGGGGCTCAGCCCCAGCATTTT | CASSLEGAQPQHF
. | TRBJ1-2 | . | TRBV30 | TGTGCCTGGAGTGTAGGCCGGGAAAGATACACCTTC | CAWSVGRERYTF
TRBD1 | TRBJ2-2 | . | TRBV5-1 | TGCGCCAGCAGCTTAGGTCCCGGGACAGGGAAGACCGGGGAGCTGTTTTTT | CASSLGPGTGKTGELFF
TRBD2 | TRBJ2-4 | . | TRBV7-6 | TGTGCCAGCAGCCTAGGCACTAGCGGGGTCGGGTGGAAGGACATTCAGTACTTC | CASSLGTSGVGWKDIQYF
. | TRBJ1-1 | . | TRBV27 | TGTGCCAGCAGGGAGGTGGGGAACACTGAAGCTTTCTTT | CASREVGNTEAFF
TRBD2 | TRBJ2-3 | . | TRBV6-1 | TGTGCCAGCAGAGGACTAGCGGACGCCACTAATACGCAGTATTTT | CASRGLADATNTQYF
TRBD1 | TRBJ1-4 | once | TRBV29-1 | TGCAGCGGACAGGGTTCAGCTAATGAAAAACTGTTTTTT | CSGQGSANEKLFF
TRBD2 | TRBJ2-7 | . | TRBV11-2 | TGTGCCAGCAGCCCTTCGACTAGCGGGGGATCCTACGAGCAGTACTTC | CASSPSTSGGSYEQYF
TRBD1 | TRBJ1-1 | . | TRBV18 | TGTGCCAGCTCTATGACAGGGATGGACACTGAAGCTTTCTTT | CASSMTGMDTEAFF
. | TRBJ1-5 | . | TRBV6-5 | TGTGCCAGCAGTTATCAGGGTAATCAGCCCCAGCATTTT | CASSYQGNQPQHF
TRBD2 | TRBJ2-5 | once | TRBV10-1 | TGCGCCAGCAGTGAGCGGACTAGCGGTGAGACCCAGTACTTC | CASSERTSGETQYF
TRBD1 | TRBJ1-1 | . | TRBV30 | TGTGCCTGCCGGGACAGGGCCAGGGCGAACACTGAAGCTTTCTTT | CACRDRARANTEAFF
TRBD1 | TRBJ2-7 | . | TRBV28 | TGTGCCAGCATACCCGGGACAGCTACCTACGAGCAGTACTTC | CASIPGTATYEQYF
. | TRBJ2-3 | . | TRBV25-1 | TGTGCCAGCAGTGAAGGTGCAGGGTCAGATACGCAGTATTTT | CASSEGAGSDTQYF
. | TRBJ1-2 | . | TRBV7-3 | TGTGCCAGCAGCCCTCGCCGTACGGATGGCTACACCTTC | CASSPRRTDGYTF
. | TRBJ1-2 | . | TRBV5-4 | TGTGCCAGCAGCTTCCCGGGTTTAGAGGGCTACACCTTC | CASSFPGLEGYTF
. | TRBJ1-6 | . | TRBV10-3 | TGTGCCATCAGTGAGGGTCCTGAGCATTCACCCCTCCACTTT | CAISEGPEHSPLHF
. | TRBJ2-7 | few | TRBV10-3 | TGTGCCATCAGTGAGAAGGGGACATCCTACGAGCAGTACTTC | CAISEKGTSYEQYF
TRBD2 | TRBJ2-1 | once | TRBV7-2 | TGTGCCAGCAGCCCTGTACTAGCGGGCCCTAGACGCGATGAGCAGTTCTTC | CASSPVLAGPRRDEQFF
TRBD1 | TRBJ1-2 | . | TRBV7-2 | TGTGCCAGCAGCCGGGACAGGATTGTCCGCCATTCCGGGGGCTACACCTTC | CASSRDRIVRHSGGYTF
. | TRBJ1-3 | . | TRBV7-2 | TGTGCCAGCAGCCCAGGTATCTCTGGAAACACCATATATTTT | CASSPGISGNTIYF
TRBD2 | TRBJ2-1 | once | TRBV5-4 | TGTGCCAGCAGCTTGGGGGGAGGGAGGTTCGATGAGCAGTTCTTC | CASSLGGGRFDEQFF
. | TRBJ2-7 | . | TRBV7-2 | TGTGCCAGCAGCTTAGGAGGTAGCGGAACCTACGAGCAGTACTTC | CASSLGGSGTYEQYF
TRBD1 | TRBJ1-5 | . | TRBV27 | TGTGCCAGCAGCCAATCGACAGGGGACGGTCAGCCCCAGCATTTT | CASSQSTGDGQPQHF